This TCR beta chain was recorded in a study of T cell responses to AZD1222 COVID-19 vaccine. This clone was found many times. What it binds is unknown. The CDR3 is made up of 12 amino acids. V was pared by 6 bases and J by 7 bases, with 10 bases between. Clones were sequenced by immunoSEQ multiplex PCR, and TCRdb holds only the in-frame ones, with some missing. Of about 64,000 clones listed, about four fifths are singletons. Findings of the study overall: Most donors were white British, females outnumbered males, and clonal diversity was possibly underestimated. Among those given AZD1222, only five to seven were seropositive at baseline. Every sample of the repertoires postdated the peak T cell response.

Some second doses came at about 4 weeks and others at about 12 weeks; these were pooled. Sequenced here: peripheral blood, sampled 28 days after the second AZD1222 dose. The rearrangement joins TRBV12-3 or TRBV12-4 to TRBJ1-3; no reliable D call. The clonotype comes from an adult who received the AZD1222 COVID-19 vaccine. CDR3 loop: CASSLGGNTIYF. As DNA, the CDR3 is TGTGCCAGCAGCCTAGGCGGGAACACCATATATTTT.